Listed here are 9 T cell receptor beta chains from one sample, sequenced in a study of low-dose radiotherapy and immunotherapy resistance in tumors (dated by TCRdb to 2021 to 2024). First-strand cDNA was synthesized using Superscript III and a set of TRAV- and TRBV-specific primers, so that both TCRalpha and TCRbeta chains were covered. TCRs were amplified with Phusion for around 18 PCR cycles, with a constant-region primer paired with the adapter attached to the V primers. The public reads were reprocessed in TCRdb via fastp at Q25 and MiXCR, keeping in-frame beta chains. Rows are combined by CDR3 protein, so each entry shows the most common genes and DNA. The sample yields 7,500 to 9,500 distinct CDR3 sequences; roughly three quarters were counted once. 6.5% to 8% of the sample is taken by the ten largest. The receptors were gathered from a human donor with advanced metastatic prostate, ovarian, gallbladder or colorectal cancer (not recorded which). This table probably holds off-target reads from a library built for another chain.

V and J are TRBV24-1 and TRBJ2-1, with 9 bases lining up with TRBD1. V shed 4 bases, J shed 7 bases, and the junction held 7 bases outside the gene matches. Germline V gives CDR1 KGHDR, CDR2 SFDVKD. This CDR3 comprises 15 residues. CDR3 DNA: TGTGCCACCAGTGACGCGGGACAGGGTACGAATGAGCAGTTCTTC. It translates to CATSDAGQGTNEQFF.

This clonotype was counted between two and nine times. The chain employs TRBV2 and TRBJ2-7; 10 bases fit TRBD1. The J segment lost 6 bases and the V segment lost 4 bases, leaving 9 bases of the junction unmatched. The CDR3 is 15 residues long. Germline V lookup: CDR1 SNHLY, CDR2 FYNNEI. DNA for the CDR3: TGTGCCAGCAGTGCTCAGGGACAGGGGTATGGCGAGCAGTACTTC. Translating gives CASSAQGQGYGEQYF.

The J gene is TRBJ2-7, the V gene TRBV14, with unresolved D. Germline CDR1 reads SGHDN; CDR2 reads FVKESK. V was pared by 0 bases and J by 7 bases, with 13 bases between. This CDR3 spans 14 amino acids. CDR3: CASSQELGASEQYF. The DNA for the CDR3 is TGTGCCAGCAGCCAAGAACTTGGAGCCAGTGAGCAGTACTTC.

This sequence joins TRBV2 and TRBJ1-2; D gene unclear. CDR1 SNHLY and CDR2 FYNNEI come from the germline V gene. The CDR3 is 11 amino acids. V lost 8 bases to trimming and J lost 0 bases, with 4 bases between them. Here the CDR3 reads CASETNYGYTF. The CDR3 DNA reads TGTGCCAGCGAAACTAACTATGGCTACACCTTC.

This clonotype was detected only once. The chain is built from TRBV18 and TRBJ2-7, with D possibly TRBD1 on 6 matching bases. Trimming took 3 bases from V and 3 from J, leaving 12 bases between them. The CDR3 has 14 residues. Germline-derived CDR1 and CDR2 are KGHSH and LQKENI. The CDR3 reads CASSPQGINYEQYF. CDR3 sequence (DNA): TGTGCCAGCTCACCGCAGGGGATCAACTACGAGCAGTACTTC.

The gene calls are TRBV7-6 and TRBJ2-7; D is undetermined. CDR3 length: 13 residues. Per germline, CDR1 SGHVS and CDR2 FNYEAQ. Trimming shortened V by 1 base and J by 5 bases, and 9 bases separated the two germline ends. In DNA form, the CDR3 reads TGTGCCAGCAGCTTAGGCCGGCGCAACGAGCAGTACTTC. Translated: CASSLGRRNEQYF.

The rearrangement links TRBV18 to TRBJ1-5; perhaps TRBD1 as D (6 bases). V lost 2 bases to trimming and J lost 5 bases, with 7 bases between them. The CDR3 extends over 13 amino acids. The germline V gene encodes CDR1 KGHSH and CDR2 LQKENI. In DNA, the CDR3 is TGTGCCAGCTCACCAGGACAGTATCAGCCCCAGCATTTT. It is translated as CASSPGQYQPQHF.

This chain uses TRBV19 with TRBJ1-4, with D perhaps TRBD1 (5 bases). Germline CDR1 LNHDA, CDR2 SQIVND (reference sequence). V lost 2 bases and J lost 5, with 9 bases in between. This CDR3 is built from 14 residues. CDR3 sequence reads: CASSIQGGNEKLFF. For the CDR3, the DNA is TGTGCCAGTAGTATACAGGGAGGCAATGAAAAACTGTTTTTT.

This clonotype was found a few times. This chain uses TRBV11-2 with TRBJ2-7; 8 bases line up with TRBD1. Germline V gene lookup returns CDR1 SGHAT and CDR2 FQNNGV. V lost 5 bases, J lost 4 bases, and 7 bases stayed unmatched. This CDR3 comprises 14 residues. This CDR3 reads CASSPGTGGYEQYF. Written as DNA, the CDR3 is TGTGCCAGCAGCCCCGGGACAGGAGGATACGAGCAGTACTTC.